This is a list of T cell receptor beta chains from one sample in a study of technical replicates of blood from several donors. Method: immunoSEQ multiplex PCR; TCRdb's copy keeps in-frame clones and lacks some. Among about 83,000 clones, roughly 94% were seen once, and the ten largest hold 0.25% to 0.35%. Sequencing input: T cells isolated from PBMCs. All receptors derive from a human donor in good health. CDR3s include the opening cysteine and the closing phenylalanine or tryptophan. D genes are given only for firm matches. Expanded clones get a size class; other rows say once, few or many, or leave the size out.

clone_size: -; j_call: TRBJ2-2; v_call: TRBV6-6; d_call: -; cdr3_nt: TGTGCCAGCAGACCTGACGAGGCCGGGGAGCTGTTTTTT; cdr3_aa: CASRPDEAGELFF
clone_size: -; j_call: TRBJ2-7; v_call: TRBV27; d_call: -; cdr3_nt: TGTGCCAGCAGTTTATCTCAGGTAAACGAGCAGTACTTC; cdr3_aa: CASSLSQVNEQYF
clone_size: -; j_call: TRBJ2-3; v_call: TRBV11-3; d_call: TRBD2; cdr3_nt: TGTGCCAGCAGCGACGCCGGGACTAGTCTTTCAGATACGCAGTATTTT; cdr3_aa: CASSDAGTSLSDTQYF
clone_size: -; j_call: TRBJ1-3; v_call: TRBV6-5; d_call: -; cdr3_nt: TGTGCCAGCAGTGCTACAGCTTCGGGAAACACCATATATTTT; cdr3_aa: CASSATASGNTIYF
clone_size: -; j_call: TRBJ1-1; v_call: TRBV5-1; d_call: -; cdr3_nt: TGCGCCAGCAGCTTGTATGGAGCAGGAGGGAATGCTTTCTTT; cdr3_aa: CASSLYGAGGNAFF
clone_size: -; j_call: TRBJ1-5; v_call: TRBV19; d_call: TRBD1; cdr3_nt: TGTGCCAGTAGACCCCCGGGACAGGGCTGGTATAGCAATCAGCCCCAGCATTTT; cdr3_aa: CASRPPGQGWYSNQPQHF
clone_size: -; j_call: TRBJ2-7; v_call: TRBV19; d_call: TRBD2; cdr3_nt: TGTGCCAGTAGTCAGCCGACTAGCGGGAGGGATAACGAGCAGTACTTC; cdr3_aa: CASSQPTSGRDNEQYF
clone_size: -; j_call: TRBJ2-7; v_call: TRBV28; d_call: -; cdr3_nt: TGTGCCAGCAGTTTCTCGTACGAGCAGTACTTC; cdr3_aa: CASSFSYEQYF
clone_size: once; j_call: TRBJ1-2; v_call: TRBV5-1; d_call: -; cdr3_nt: TGCGCCAGCAGCGGTGACAGGCGGCGTCCCTATGGCTACACCTTC; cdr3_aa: CASSGDRRRPYGYTF
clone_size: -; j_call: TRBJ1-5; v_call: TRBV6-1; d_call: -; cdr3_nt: TGTGCCAGCAGAATACAGGGATATAGCAATCAGCCCCAGCATTTT; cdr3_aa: CASRIQGYSNQPQHF
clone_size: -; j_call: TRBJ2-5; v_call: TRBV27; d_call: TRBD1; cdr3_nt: TGTGCCAGCAGTTCACCAGGGGGCCGTGTTCAAGAGACCCAGTACTTC; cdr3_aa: CASSSPGGRVQETQYF
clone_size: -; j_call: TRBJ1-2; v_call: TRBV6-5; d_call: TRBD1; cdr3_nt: TGTGCCAGCAGTTACAAGGACAGGGGGCGCGGTGGCTACACCTTC; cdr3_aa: CASSYKDRGRGGYTF
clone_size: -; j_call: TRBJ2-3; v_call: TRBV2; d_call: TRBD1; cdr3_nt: TGTGCCAGCAGCCGACAGGGCGCAGATACGCAGTATTTT; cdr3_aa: CASSRQGADTQYF
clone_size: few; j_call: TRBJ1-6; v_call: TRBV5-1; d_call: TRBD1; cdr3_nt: TGCGCCAGCACCAACGACAGGGGAAATTCACCCCTCCACTTT; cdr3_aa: CASTNDRGNSPLHF
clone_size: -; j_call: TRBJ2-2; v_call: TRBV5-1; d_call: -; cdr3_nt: TGCGCCAGCAGCTTGACAGGGCCGAACACCGGGGAGCTGTTTTTT; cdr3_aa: CASSLTGPNTGELFF
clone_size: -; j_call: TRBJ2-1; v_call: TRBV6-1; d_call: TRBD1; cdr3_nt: TGTGCCACCCAGACAGGGGTTAGGACCTACAATGAGCAGTTCTTC; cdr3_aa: CATQTGVRTYNEQFF
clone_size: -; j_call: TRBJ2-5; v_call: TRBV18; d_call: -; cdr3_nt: TGTGCCAGCTCACCAGGGGAGCGTGAGACCCAGTACTTC; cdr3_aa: CASSPGERETQYF
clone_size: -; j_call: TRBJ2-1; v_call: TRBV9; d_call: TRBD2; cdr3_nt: TGTGCCAGCAGCATTAGCGGGACCTACAATGAGCAGTTCTTC; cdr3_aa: CASSISGTYNEQFF
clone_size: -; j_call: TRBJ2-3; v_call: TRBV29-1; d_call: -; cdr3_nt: TGCAGCGTTCACGGGGGTGACGAGGGGAGAGGCACAGATACGCAGTATTTT; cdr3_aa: CSVHGGDEGRGTDTQYF
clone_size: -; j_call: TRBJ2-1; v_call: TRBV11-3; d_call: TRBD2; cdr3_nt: TGTGCCAGCAGCTTAGACCACTCCACTAGCGGGGGGAATGAGCAGTTCTTC; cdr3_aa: CASSLDHSTSGGNEQFF
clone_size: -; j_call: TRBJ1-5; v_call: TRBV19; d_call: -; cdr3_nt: TGTGCCAGTAGCGGGGGGCGGAATAGCAATCAGCCCCAGCATTTT; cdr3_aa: CASSGGRNSNQPQHF
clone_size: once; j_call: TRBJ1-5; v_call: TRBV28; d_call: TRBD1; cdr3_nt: TGTGCCAGCAGTTTCCCCGGACAGGGCGGTCAGCCCCAGCATTTT; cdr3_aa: CASSFPGQGGQPQHF
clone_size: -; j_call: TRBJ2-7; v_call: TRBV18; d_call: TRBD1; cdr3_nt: TGTGCCAGCTCACCATATTCCGGGACAGGGGGCGCGCATAACGAGCAGTACTTC; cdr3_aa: CASSPYSGTGGAHNEQYF